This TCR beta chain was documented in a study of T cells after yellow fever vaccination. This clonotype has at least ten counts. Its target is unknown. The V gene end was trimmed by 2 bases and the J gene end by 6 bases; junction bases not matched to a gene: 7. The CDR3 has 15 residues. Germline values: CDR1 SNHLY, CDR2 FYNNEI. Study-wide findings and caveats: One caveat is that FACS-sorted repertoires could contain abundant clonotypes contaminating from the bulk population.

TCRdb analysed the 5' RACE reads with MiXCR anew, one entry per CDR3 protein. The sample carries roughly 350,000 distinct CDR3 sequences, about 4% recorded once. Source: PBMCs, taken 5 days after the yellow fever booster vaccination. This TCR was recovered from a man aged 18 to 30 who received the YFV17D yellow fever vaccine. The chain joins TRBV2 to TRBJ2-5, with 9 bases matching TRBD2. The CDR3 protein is CASSERGTSSKTQYF. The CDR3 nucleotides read TGTGCCAGCAGTGAAAGGGGGACTAGCTCAAAGACCCAGTACTTC.